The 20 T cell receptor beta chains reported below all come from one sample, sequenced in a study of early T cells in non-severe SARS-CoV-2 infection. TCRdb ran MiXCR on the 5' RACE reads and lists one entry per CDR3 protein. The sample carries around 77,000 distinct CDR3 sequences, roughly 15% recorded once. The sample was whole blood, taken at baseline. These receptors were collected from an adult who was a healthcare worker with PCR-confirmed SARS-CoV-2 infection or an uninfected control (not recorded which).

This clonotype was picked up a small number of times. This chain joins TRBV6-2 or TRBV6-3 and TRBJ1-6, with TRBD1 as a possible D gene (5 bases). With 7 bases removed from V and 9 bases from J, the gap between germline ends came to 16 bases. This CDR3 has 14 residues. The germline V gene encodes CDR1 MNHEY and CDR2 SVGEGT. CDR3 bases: TGTGCCAGCACCACATCAACAAGGGGTTCACCCCTCCACTTT. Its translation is CASTTSTRGSPLHF.

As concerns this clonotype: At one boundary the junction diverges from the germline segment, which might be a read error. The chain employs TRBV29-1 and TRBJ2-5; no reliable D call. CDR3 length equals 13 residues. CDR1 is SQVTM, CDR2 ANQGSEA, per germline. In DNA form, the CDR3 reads TGCAGCGTTCAAGACTGGAGTAAAGAGACCCAGTACTTC. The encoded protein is CSVQDWSKETQYF.

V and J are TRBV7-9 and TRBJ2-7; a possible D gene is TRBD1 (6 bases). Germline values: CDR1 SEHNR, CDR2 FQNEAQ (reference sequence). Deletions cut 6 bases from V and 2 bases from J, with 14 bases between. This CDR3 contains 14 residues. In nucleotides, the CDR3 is TGTGCCAGCAGTCAACAGGGATCGGCCTACGAGCAGTACTTC. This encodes CASSQQGSAYEQYF.

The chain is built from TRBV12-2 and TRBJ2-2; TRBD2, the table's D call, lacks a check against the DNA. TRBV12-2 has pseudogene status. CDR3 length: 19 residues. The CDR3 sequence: CASRLDGLAGGGSTGELFF. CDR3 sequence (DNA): TGTGCAAGTCGCTTAGATGGACTAGCGGGAGGAGGAAGCACCGGGGAGCTGTTTTTT.

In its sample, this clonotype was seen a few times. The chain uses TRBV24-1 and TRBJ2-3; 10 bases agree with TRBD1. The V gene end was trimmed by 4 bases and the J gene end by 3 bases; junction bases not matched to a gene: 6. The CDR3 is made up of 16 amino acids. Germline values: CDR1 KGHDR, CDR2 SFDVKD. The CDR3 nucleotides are TGTGCCACCAGTGACCCGGGACAGGGGACTACAGATACGCAGTATTTT. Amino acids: CATSDPGQGTTDTQYF.

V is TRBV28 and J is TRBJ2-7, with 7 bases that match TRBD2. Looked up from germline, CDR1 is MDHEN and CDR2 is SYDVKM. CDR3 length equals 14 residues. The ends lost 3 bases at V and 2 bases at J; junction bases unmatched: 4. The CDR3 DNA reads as TGTGCCAGCAGTTTTCGGGAGGCCACCTACGAGCAGTACTTC. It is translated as CASSFREATYEQYF.

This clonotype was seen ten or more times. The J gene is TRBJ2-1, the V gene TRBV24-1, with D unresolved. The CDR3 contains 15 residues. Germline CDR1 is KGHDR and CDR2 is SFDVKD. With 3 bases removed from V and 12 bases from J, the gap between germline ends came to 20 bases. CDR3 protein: CATSDTPMKGWVQFF. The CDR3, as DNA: TGTGCCACCAGTGATACCCCAATGAAAGGGTGGGTGCAGTTCTTC.

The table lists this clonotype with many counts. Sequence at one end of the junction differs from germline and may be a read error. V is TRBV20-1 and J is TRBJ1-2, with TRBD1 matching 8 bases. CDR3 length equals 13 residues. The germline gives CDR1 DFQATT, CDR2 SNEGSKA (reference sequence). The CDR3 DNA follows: TGCAGTGCTAGAGAAGGACTATGGGGACAGGCAGCCTTC. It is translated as CSAREGLWGQAAF.

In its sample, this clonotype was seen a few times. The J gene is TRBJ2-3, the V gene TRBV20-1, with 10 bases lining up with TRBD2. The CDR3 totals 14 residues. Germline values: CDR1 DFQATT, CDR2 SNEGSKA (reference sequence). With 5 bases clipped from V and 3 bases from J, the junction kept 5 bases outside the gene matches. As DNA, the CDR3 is TGCAGTGCTTTAGCGGGAGGCAGAACAGATACGCAGTATTTT. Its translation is CSALAGGRTDTQYF.

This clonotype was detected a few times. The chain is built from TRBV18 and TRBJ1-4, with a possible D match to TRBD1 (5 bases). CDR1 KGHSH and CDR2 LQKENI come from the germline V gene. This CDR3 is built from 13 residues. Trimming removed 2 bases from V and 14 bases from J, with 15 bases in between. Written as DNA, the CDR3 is TGTGCCAGCTCACCAGAATTATTAAAGGGGCTGTTTTTT. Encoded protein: CASSPELLKGLFF.

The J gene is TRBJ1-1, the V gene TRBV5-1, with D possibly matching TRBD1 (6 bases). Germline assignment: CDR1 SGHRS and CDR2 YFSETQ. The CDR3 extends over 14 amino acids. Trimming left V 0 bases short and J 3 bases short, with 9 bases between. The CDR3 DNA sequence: TGCGCCAGCAGCTTGGCCCCAGGGGACACTGAAGCTTTCTTT. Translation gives CASSLAPGDTEAFF.

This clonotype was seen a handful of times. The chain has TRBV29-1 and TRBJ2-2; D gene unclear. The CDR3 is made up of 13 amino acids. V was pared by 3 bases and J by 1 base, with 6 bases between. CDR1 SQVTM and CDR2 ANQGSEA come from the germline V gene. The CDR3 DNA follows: TGCAGCGTTGATGGAAAGAACACCGGGGAGCTGTTTTTT. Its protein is CSVDGKNTGELFF.

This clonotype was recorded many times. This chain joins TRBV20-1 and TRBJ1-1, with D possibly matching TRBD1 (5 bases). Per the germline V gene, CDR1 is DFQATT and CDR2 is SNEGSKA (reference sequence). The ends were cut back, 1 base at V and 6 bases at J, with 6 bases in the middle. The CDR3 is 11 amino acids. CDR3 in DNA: TGCAGTGCTAGAGTGGGGCCTGAAGCTTTCTTT. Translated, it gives CSARVGPEAFF.

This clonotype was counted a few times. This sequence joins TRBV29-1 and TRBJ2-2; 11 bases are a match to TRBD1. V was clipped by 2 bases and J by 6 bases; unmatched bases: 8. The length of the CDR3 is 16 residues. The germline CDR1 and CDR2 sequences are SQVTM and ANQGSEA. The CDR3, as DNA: TGCAGCGTTGAATGTCAGGGACAGGGGGTCCCCGGGGAGCTGTTTTTT. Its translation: CSVECQGQGVPGELFF.

For the CDR3, the DNA is TGTGCCACCAGGGGCCCGCGGAGCACTGAAGCTTTCTTT. This sequence encodes CATRGPRSTEAFF. The V call is TRBV24-1, the J call TRBJ1-1; D unclear. The CDR3 is 13 residues long. CDR1 is KGHDR, CDR2 SFDVKD, per germline. V lost 7 bases, J lost 4 bases, and 12 bases lay in between.

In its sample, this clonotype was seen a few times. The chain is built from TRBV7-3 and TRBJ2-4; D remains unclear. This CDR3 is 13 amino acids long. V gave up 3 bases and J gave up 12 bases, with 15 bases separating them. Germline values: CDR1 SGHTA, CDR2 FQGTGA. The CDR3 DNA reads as TGTGCCAGCAGCTTGACCCCTCCCGCTGCTCAGTACTTC. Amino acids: CASSLTPPAAQYF.

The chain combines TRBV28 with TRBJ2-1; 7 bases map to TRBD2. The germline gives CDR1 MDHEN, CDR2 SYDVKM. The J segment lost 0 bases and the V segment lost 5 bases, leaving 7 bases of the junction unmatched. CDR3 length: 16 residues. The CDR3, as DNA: TGTGCCAGCAGTCCCCAGACTAGCCTCTCCTACAATGAGCAGTTCTTC. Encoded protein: CASSPQTSLSYNEQFF. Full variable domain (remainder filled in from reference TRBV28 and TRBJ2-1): DVKVTQSSRYLVKRTGEKVFLECVQDMDHENMFWYRQDPGLGLRLIYFSYDVKMKEKGDIPEGYSVSREKKERFSLILESASTNQTSMYLCASSPQTSLSYNEQFFGPGTRLTVL.

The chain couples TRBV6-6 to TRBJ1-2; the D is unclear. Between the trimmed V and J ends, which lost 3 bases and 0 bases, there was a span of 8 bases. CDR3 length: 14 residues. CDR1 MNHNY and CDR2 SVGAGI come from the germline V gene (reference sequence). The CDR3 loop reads CASSYLEANYGYTF. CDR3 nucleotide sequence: TGTGCCAGCAGTTATTTGGAAGCTAACTATGGCTACACCTTC.

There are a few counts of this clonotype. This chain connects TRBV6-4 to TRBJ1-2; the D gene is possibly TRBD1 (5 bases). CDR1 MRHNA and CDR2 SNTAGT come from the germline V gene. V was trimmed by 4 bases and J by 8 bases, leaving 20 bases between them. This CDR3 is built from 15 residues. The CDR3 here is CASSASSGAFVGYTF. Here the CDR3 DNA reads TGTGCCAGCAGTGCCTCCTCCGGGGCCTTCGTCGGCTACACCTTC.

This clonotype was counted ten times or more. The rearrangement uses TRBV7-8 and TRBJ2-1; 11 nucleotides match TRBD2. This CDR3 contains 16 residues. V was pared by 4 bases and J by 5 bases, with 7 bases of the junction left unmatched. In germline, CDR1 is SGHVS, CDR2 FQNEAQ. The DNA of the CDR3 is TGTGCCAGCAGCTCCGCGGGACTAGCGGCGGACAATGAGCAGTTCTTC. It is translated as CASSSAGLAADNEQFF.